These 13 T cell receptor beta chains share one sample of origin, sequenced in a study of cytomegalovirus exposure and HLA in healthy donors. The PCR used 60 Vbeta and 13 Jbeta primers. Data came from immunoSEQ multiplex PCR; TCRdb stores just in-frame clones and leaves some out. The sample has over 110,000 clones; 73% are singletons. The material sequenced was PBMCs. The origin of the receptors is a woman between 40 and 50 years old in good health and CMV-seronegative.

The chain combines TRBV27 with TRBJ1-2, with TRBD1 identical over 11 bases. Germline CDR1 MNHEY, CDR2 SMNVEV (reference sequence). V lost 3 bases and J lost 11; bases outside the gene matches: 5. The CDR3 covers 13 residues. CDR3 sequence (DNA): TGTGCCAGCAGTTTTGGGACAGGGGGATTGTACACCTTC. Amino acids: CASSFGTGGLYTF.

The rearrangement joins TRBV28 to TRBJ2-3, with D perhaps matching TRBD2 (5 bases). Germline loops: CDR1 MDHEN, CDR2 SYDVKM. CDR3 length: 15 amino acids. Deletions cut 3 bases from V and 2 bases from J, with 12 bases between. CDR3 residues: CASSFGQRYTDTQYF. CDR3 nucleotide sequence: TGTGCCAGCAGTTTCGGGCAGCGGTACACAGATACGCAGTATTTT.

V gene TRBV14 combines with J gene TRBJ1-6; D remains ambiguous. Trimming took 2 bases from V and 6 from J, leaving 11 bases between them. Germline V gives CDR1 SGHDN, CDR2 FVKESK. This CDR3 has 15 residues. CDR3 coding DNA: TGTGCCAGCAGCCAAACGAGTGGGCTTAATTCACCCCTCCACTTT. Translated, it gives CASSQTSGLNSPLHF.

The rearrangement uses TRBV7-8 and TRBJ2-1; 9 positions match TRBD2. Germline loops: CDR1 SGHVS, CDR2 FQNEAQ. V dropped 0 bases and J dropped 4; count of bases not matched to a gene: 10. This CDR3 region has 18 residues. CDR3 DNA sequence: TGTGCCAGCAGCTTAGCGTTCAGCGGGGGGACTCAATACAATGAGCAGTTCTTC. Translating gives CASSLAFSGGTQYNEQFF.

The chain links TRBV7-6 to TRBJ2-2, with D perhaps TRBD1 (6 bases). V was cut by 10 bases and J by 5 bases, with 17 bases left in between. This CDR3 region has 14 residues. Germline V gives CDR1 SGHVS, CDR2 FNYEAQ. The CDR3 bases are TGTGCCACCCGGGAACAGGGTTATACCGGGGAGCTGTTTTTT. Encoded protein: CATREQGYTGELFF.

The chain employs TRBV6-5 and TRBJ2-3; 7 nucleotides agree with TRBD2. CDR3 length: 14 amino acids. V gave up 5 bases and J gave up 5 bases; unmatched junction bases: 7. Germline CDR1 is MNHEY and CDR2 is SVGAGI. DNA for the CDR3: TGTGCCAGCAGTGTCGGGACTACCGTAGATACGCAGTATTTT. It is translated as CASSVGTTVDTQYF.

The V call is TRBV6-6, the J call TRBJ2-7; 13 nucleotides align to TRBD2. This CDR3 contains 16 residues. Germline V gives CDR1 MNHNY, CDR2 SVGAGI (reference sequence). After removal of 7 bases from V and 3 bases from J, the junction contained 9 bases not matched to a gene. The DNA of the CDR3 is TGTGCCAGCAATGACTTTGGGACTAGCGGGGACTACGAGCAGTACTTC. It encodes CASNDFGTSGDYEQYF.

The genes are TRBV15 and TRBJ1-1; no definite D call. CDR1 is LNHNV and CDR2 is YYDKDF in the germline V gene (reference sequence). Trimming pared 5 bases from V and 1 base from J, leaving 14 bases between. This CDR3 region has 15 residues. The CDR3 spells CATSLRTGSNTEAFF. The CDR3, as DNA: TGTGCCACCAGCCTCCGGACGGGATCGAACACTGAAGCTTTCTTT.

This chain links TRBV4-3 with TRBJ1-5, with D uncertain. The germline V gene has CDR1 LGHNA and CDR2 YSLEER. V was shortened by 0 bases and J by 1 base, with 16 bases between the two germline ends. This CDR3 has 18 residues. CDR3 sequence (DNA): TGCGCCAGCAGCCAAGATAATTGGAGAAGGTCGAGCAATCAGCCCCAGCATTTT. Protein product: CASSQDNWRRSSNQPQHF.

The V gene is TRBV7-2, the J gene TRBJ1-4; a weak D match, TRBD1 (6 bases). With 5 bases removed from V and 4 bases from J, the gap between germline ends came to 26 bases. Germline CDR1 and CDR2: SGHTA and FQGNSA. The CDR3 has 19 amino acids. This CDR3 reads CASSVSGAGSGLDNEKLFF. The CDR3 nucleotides read TGTGCCAGCAGCGTTTCAGGGGCAGGTTCTGGTCTAGATAATGAAAAACTGTTTTTT.

V and J are TRBV2 and TRBJ1-5, with TRBD1 identical over 9 bases. Looked up from germline, CDR1 is SNHLY and CDR2 is FYNNEI. This CDR3 spans 14 amino acids. V was clipped by 5 bases and J by 4 bases; unmatched bases: 3. The CDR3 DNA reads TGTGCCAGCAGTACAGGGGGCCTAAATCAGCCCCAGCATTTT. Translating it yields CASSTGGLNQPQHF.

There are a few counts of this clone. This sequence joins TRBV4-3 and TRBJ1-1; D might be TRBD1 (5 bases). CDR1 and CDR2 (germline): LGHNA, YSLEER. The CDR3 has 14 amino acids. The V end was cut by 3 bases, the J end by 6 bases, with 14 bases between. CDR3 protein: CASSQGDQGPEAFF. The CDR3 DNA reads TGCGCCAGCAGCCAGGGCGACCAGGGTCCTGAAGCTTTCTTT.

In this sample, this clone turned up once. The chain joins TRBV7-2 to TRBJ1-2, with a possible D match to TRBD1 (5 bases). V gave up 3 bases and J gave up 4 bases, with 9 bases separating them. CDR1 is SGHTA and CDR2 is FQGNSA in the germline V gene. The CDR3 totals 13 residues. In DNA, the CDR3 is TGTGCCAGCAGCTTCGGGACTGCCTATGGCTACACCTTC. Translated: CASSFGTAYGYTF.